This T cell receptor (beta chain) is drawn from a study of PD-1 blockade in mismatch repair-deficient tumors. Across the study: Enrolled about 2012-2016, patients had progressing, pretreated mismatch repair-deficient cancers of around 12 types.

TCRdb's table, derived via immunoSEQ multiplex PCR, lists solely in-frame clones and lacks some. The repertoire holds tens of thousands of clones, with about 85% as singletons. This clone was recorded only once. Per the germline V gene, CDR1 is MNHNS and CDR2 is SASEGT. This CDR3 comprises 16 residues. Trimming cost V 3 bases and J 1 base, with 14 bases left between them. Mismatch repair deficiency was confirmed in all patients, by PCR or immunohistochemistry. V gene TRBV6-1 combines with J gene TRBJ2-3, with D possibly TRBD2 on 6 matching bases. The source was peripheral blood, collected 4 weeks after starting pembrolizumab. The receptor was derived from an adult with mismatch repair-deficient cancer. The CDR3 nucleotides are TGTGCCAGCAGTGAGGTCGGGGGATTCGGCACAGATACGCAGTATTTT. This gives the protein CASSEVGGFGTDTQYF.